This paragraph covers one TCR beta chain sequence. The antigen is undetermined. One end of the junction is discordant with germline, which a read error may explain. There were likely unrecorded immune exposures, though donors were nominally healthy when sampled. The sample belongs to a study of cytomegalovirus exposure and HLA in healthy donors. Study-wide points: Researchers catalogued about 160 TCR beta chains as cytomegalovirus-associated.

In the PCR, 60 Vbeta and 13 Jbeta primers were used. TCRdb keeps only in-frame clones here, not all; method: immunoSEQ multiplex PCR. Of about 150,000 clones detected, roughly 82% appear once; the ten largest clones hold about 7.1%. CDR1 SSHAT and CDR2 FNYEAQ come from the germline V gene (reference sequence). This CDR3 contains 13 residues. The sequence came from a woman between 45 and 60 years old in good health and CMV-seropositive. The sequencing input was PBMCs. The chain has TRBV7-7 and TRBJ1-1; no reliable D call. CDR3 DNA sequence: TGTGCTAGCAGCTTAGCTGAGGAGACTGAAGCTTTCTTT. Amino acid sequence: CASSLAEETEAFF.